This is a list of T cell receptor beta chains from one sample in a study of T cell repertoires in cytomegalovirus infection. TCRdb itself ran the reads through MiXCR, one entry per CDR3 protein. The sample carries 310,000 or so distinct CDR3 sequences, 9.6% recorded once. Sequenced: PBMCs. The receptors stem from a human donor in good health (CMV status not recorded). Some clones in this sample may be carry-over from other donors' samples. Both conserved end residues are trimmed from each CDR3.

j_call v_call cdr3_aa
TRBJ1-2 TRBV28 ASSPGDRFRPNYGYT
TRBJ2-5 TRBV18 ASSPGLKETQY
TRBJ2-5 TRBV6-2/TRBV6-3 ASSSRTSGGSQETQY
TRBJ2-5 TRBV2 ASRKLLAGSQETQY
TRBJ1-2 TRBV7-2 ASSSYLQGKDGYT
TRBJ2-7 TRBV29-1 SVGEGHNEQY
TRBJ1-1 TRBV19 ASGQGRTNTEAF
TRBJ1-5 TRBV28 ASSLIWGPQH
TRBJ2-3 TRBV14 ASSQDQHYYLVGTDTQY
TRBJ2-1 TRBV5-1 ASSEERRPLGYNEQF
TRBJ2-3 TRBV23-1 ASSLCANITDTQY
TRBJ2-7 TRBV12-3/TRBV12-4 ASSKDSLSSYEQY
TRBJ2-3 TRBV6-6 ASSYSGGGAGNTQY
TRBJ2-4 TRBV7-2 ASSSPGAKNIQY
TRBJ2-7 TRBV5-1 ASSLGVERPYEQY
TRBJ2-1 TRBV7-9 ASSLRTETYNEQF
TRBJ1-5 TRBV6-2/TRBV6-3 ASSLPGASNQPQH
TRBJ2-1 TRBV5-1 ASSLDGQGYNEQF
TRBJ1-2 TRBV12-3/TRBV12-4 ASSLGRYGYT
TRBJ1-5 TRBV2 ASSEAPPQPQH
TRBJ1-5 TRBV20-1 SATDRTDRQH
TRBJ1-2 TRBV28 ASSFGSRFNYGYT
TRBJ1-1 TRBV6-2/TRBV6-3 ASSSSGTGISEAF
TRBJ2-2 TRBV11-2 ASSFGTGGSGELF
TRBJ1-2 TRBV7-9 ASSPPNREGYGYT
TRBJ1-1 TRBV10-3 ATVALGEAF
TRBJ1-5 TRBV6-6 ASGGKVNQPQH
TRBJ2-1 TRBV20-1 SAPGSTGEF
TRBJ2-3 TRBV5-1 ASRPDPTSTDTQY
TRBJ1-2 TRBV7-2 ASSLASTNYGYT
TRBJ1-1 TRBV20-1 SARPWTGTSAEAF
TRBJ2-2 TRBV20-1 SARNRGGTGELF
TRBJ2-1 TRBV4-1 ASSQATSGGPKEQF
TRBJ2-2 TRBV29-1 SVEGRGRGATNTGELF
TRBJ2-5 TRBV30 AWSEKGTRDNQETQY
TRBJ1-5 TRBV3-1 ASSQGAVTDQPQH
TRBJ2-7 TRBV29-1 SVEDRDRFPYEQY
TRBJ2-3 TRBV10-1 ASSEVGGSTDTQY
TRBJ1-1 TRBV3-1 ASSQESRTEAF
TRBJ1-1 TRBV7-9 ASSGTGGRNTEAF
TRBJ1-5 TRBV6-6 ASRGEQPQH
TRBJ1-1 TRBV7-2 ASSLGSEAF